This T cell receptor beta chain was sequenced during a study of radiation and T cells in renal cell carcinoma. CDR3 length equals 15 residues. The germline V gene has CDR1 SGHAT and CDR2 FQDESV (reference sequence). V shed 3 bases and J shed 4 bases, with 15 bases lying between them. Measured with immunoSEQ multiplex PCR; TCRdb has only the in-frame clones, and not every one. The repertoire holds roughly 90,000 clones, with 85% as singletons. The time point is: blood 4 weeks post-SBRT, at nephrectomy. This sample's treatment: 15 Gy SBRT to primary tumor, nephrectomy 4 weeks later. Nephrectomy followed 15 Gy stereotactic body radiation by 4 weeks.

The specimen comprised blood, sampled from a patient whose treatment included radiotherapy and nephrectomy. The chain combines TRBV11-1 with TRBJ2-5, with a weak D call TRBD1 (6 bases). The TCR was taken from a man aged 50 or older with renal cell carcinoma. Here the CDR3 DNA reads TGTGCCAGCAGCTTTCCCGACTCCAGGGGAGAGACCCAGTACTTC. It is translated as CASSFPDSRGETQYF. Supplemented by reference TRBV11-1 and TRBJ2-5, the full variable domain reads EAEVAQSPRYKITEKSQAVAFWCDPISGHATLYWYRQILGQGPELLVQFQDESVVDDSQLPKDRFSAERLKGVDSTLKIQPAELGDSAMYLCASSFPDSRGETQYFGPGTRLLVL.